This entry lists 16 T cell receptor beta chains sequenced from one sample in a study of cytomegalovirus exposure and HLA in healthy donors. PCR amplification relied on 60 Vbeta primers (plus 13 Jbeta primers). Some clones are missing from TCRdb's copy, which holds only in-frame ones; the method was immunoSEQ multiplex PCR. The sample lists 150,000 or so clones; 75% to 80% were seen once. Sequencing was carried out using PBMCs. These receptors originate from a man over 45 in good health and CMV-seropositive.

The genes are TRBV18 and TRBJ2-2; D might be TRBD2 (5 bases). Trimming took off 3 bases at V and 7 bases at J, with 15 bases between the two ends. Per the germline V gene, CDR1 is KGHSH and CDR2 is LQKENI. The CDR3 totals 15 residues. The CDR3 nucleotides are TGTGCCAGCTCACCGGGCCCGACCCGGGGCGGGGAGCTGTTTTTT. It codes for CASSPGPTRGGELFF.

The rearrangement links TRBV29-1 to TRBJ1-1, with D uncertain. The germline V gene has CDR1 SQVTM and CDR2 ANQGSEA. There are 13 residues in the CDR3. Trimming pared 6 bases from V and 5 bases from J, leaving 16 bases between. CDR3 loop: CSVHEHPGTEAFF. As DNA, the CDR3 is TGCAGCGTCCACGAACACCCGGGGACTGAAGCTTTCTTT.

The rearrangement uses TRBV28 and TRBJ2-7; D perhaps matches TRBD2 (6 bases). The germline V gene encodes CDR1 MDHEN and CDR2 SYDVKM. V gave up 3 bases and J gave up 0 bases, with 12 bases separating them. This CDR3 contains 15 residues. As DNA, the CDR3 is TGTGCCAGCAGTTTCGGGAGCAAGAGCTCCTACGAGCAGTACGTC. Its translation is CASSFGSKSSYEQYV.

The rearrangement links TRBV19 to TRBJ2-6; possible D gene TRBD2, 5 bases. The CDR3 is 17 amino acids. V was trimmed by 8 bases and J by 2 bases, leaving 19 bases between them. CDR1 is LNHDA and CDR2 is SQIVND in the germline V gene (reference sequence). The CDR3 DNA follows: TGTGCCAGTTGTAAATGGCAGGAGGTCGCTGGGGCCAACGTCCTGACTTTC. This translates into CASCKWQEVAGANVLTF.

This chain uses TRBV29-1 with TRBJ1-2; 7 positions match TRBD1. This CDR3 contains 15 residues. The J segment lost 8 bases and the V segment lost 3 bases, leaving 15 bases of the junction unmatched. The V gene's germline CDR1 is SQVTM and CDR2 ANQGSEA. CDR3 amino acids: CSVDRPDDRVIGYTF. The CDR3 DNA reads TGCAGCGTTGATCGCCCCGATGACAGGGTAATAGGCTACACCTTC.

The rearrangement joins TRBV5-1 to TRBJ2-1; tentative D call: TRBD1 (6 bases). V was shortened by 1 base and J by 5 bases, with 10 bases between the two germline ends. Germline V CDR1 and CDR2: SGHRS, YFSETQ. CDR3 length: 14 residues. CDR3 in amino acids: CASSLRDKNNEQFF. The CDR3, as DNA: TGCGCCAGCAGCTTGCGGGACAAAAACAATGAGCAGTTCTTC.

The chain couples TRBV30 to TRBJ1-1, with D unresolved. CDR1 and CDR2 from the germline V gene are GTSNPN and SVGIG (reference sequence). The CDR3 length is 11 residues. V lost 0 bases to trimming and J lost 7 bases, with 6 bases between them. The DNA of the CDR3 is TGTGCCTGGAGTGTGGAGTATGAAGCTTTCTTT. Translating gives CAWSVEYEAFF.

The V gene is TRBV5-6, the J gene TRBJ2-5, with a possible D match to TRBD1 (7 bases). The J call is in doubt because the DNA end fits TRBJ2-7 better. Germline lookup yields CDR1 SGHDT and CDR2 YYEEEE. The CDR3 spans 16 residues. In DNA, the CDR3 is TGTGCCAGCAGCTTTTGGGGCAGGGGGGACTCCTACGAGCAGTACTTC. Translated, it gives CASSFWGRGDSYEQYF.

This clone was picked up many times. The chain couples TRBV5-6 to TRBJ2-3; 8 bases are shared with TRBD2. This CDR3 is built from 15 residues. V was clipped by 7 bases and J by 4 bases; unmatched bases: 11. The germline V gene has CDR1 SGHDT and CDR2 YYEEEE. The CDR3 here is CASAPTGGASDTQYF. The CDR3 coding sequence is TGTGCCAGCGCCCCTACGGGGGGGGCATCAGATACGCAGTATTTT.

J is TRBJ2-5 and V is TRBV6-5, with D perhaps TRBD2 (5 bases). CDR1 MNHEY and CDR2 SVGAGI come from the germline V gene. The V and J ends lost 0 bases and 5 bases respectively, with 13 bases between them. The CDR3 spans 15 residues. In nucleotides, the CDR3 is TGTGCCAGCAGTTACTCCGGGGTTCCTCGCGAGACCCAGTACTTC. Amino acid sequence: CASSYSGVPRETQYF.

The CDR3 loop is CASSLVSETDYGYTF. The CDR3 DNA reads TGTGCCAGCAGCTTAGTGTCGGAGACGGACTATGGCTACACCTTC. The chain couples TRBV13 to TRBJ1-2; D is unclear. The CDR3 loop spans 15 amino acids. V lost 1 base to trimming and J lost 3 bases, with 12 bases between them. Germline V lookup: CDR1 PRHDT, CDR2 FYEKMQ (reference sequence).

The rearrangement links TRBV6-5 to TRBJ2-1, with D uncertain. This CDR3 has 14 residues. Germline values: CDR1 MNHEY, CDR2 SVGAGI. V lost 2 bases, J lost 6 bases, and 11 bases lay in between. CDR3 in amino acids: CASSYVVTGNEQFF. The CDR3, as DNA: TGTGCCAGCAGTTACGTGGTTACGGGCAATGAGCAGTTCTTC.

The chain combines TRBV7-6 with TRBJ1-4, with 8 bases aligning to TRBD1. Germline CDR1 is SGHVS and CDR2 is FNYEAQ. The length of the CDR3 is 16 residues. Trimming took 6 bases from V and 8 from J; bases not matched to a gene: 14. In DNA, the CDR3 is TGTGCCAGCAGTTCGGACAGGGAGCGGTTTGGAGAAAAACTGTTTTTT. Amino acids: CASSSDRERFGEKLFF.

This rearrangement joins TRBV6-4 to TRBJ1-1; D is undetermined. CDR3 length equals 14 residues. Between the trimmed V and J ends, which lost 1 base and 1 base, there was a span of 7 bases. Germline-derived CDR1 and CDR2 are MRHNA and SNTAGT. CDR3 in DNA: TGTGCCAGCAGTGACTTGTCCTCGAACACTGAAGCTTTCTTT. Protein product: CASSDLSSNTEAFF.

The genes are TRBV5-6 and TRBJ2-5, with 8 bases lining up with TRBD1. Trimming removed 3 bases from V and 0 bases from J; junction bases left unmatched: 10. This CDR3 region has 17 residues. Germline loops: CDR1 SGHDT, CDR2 YYEEEE. The DNA for the CDR3 is TGTGCCAGCAGCTCGCGCGGACGGACAGGGTACCAAGAGACCCAGTACTTC. Translating gives CASSSRGRTGYQETQYF.

V gene TRBV6-1 combines with J gene TRBJ2-3; D is unclear. In germline, CDR1 is MNHNS, CDR2 SASEGT. CDR3 length: 14 residues. The ends were cut back, 6 bases at V and 2 bases at J, with 12 bases in the middle. CDR3 region: CASSPFPHTDTQYF. CDR3 nucleotides: TGTGCCAGCAGCCCATTCCCACACACAGATACGCAGTATTTT.